These 14 T cell receptor beta chains originate from one sample sequenced in a study of OX40 agonist ivuxolimab in advanced cancers. Sequenced by immunoSEQ multiplex PCR; TCRdb stores in-frame clones only, minus some. The sample has about 92,000 clones, approximately 90% seen once; the top ten hold around 0.35%. The specimen comprised CD4+ or CD8+ T cells sorted from blood, sampled in a trial of the OX40 agonist ivuxolimab. These receptors were obtained from an adult with an advanced solid tumor such as melanoma, head and neck, liver or kidney cancer.

This clone was seen a handful of times. CDR3 protein: CASSLTSGGGGSTDTQYF. CDR3 nucleotides: TGTGCCAGCAGCTTAACCAGTGGAGGCGGGGGTAGCACAGATACGCAGTATTTT. The chain has TRBV7-3 and TRBJ2-3; 7 bases are shared with TRBD2. The CDR3 covers 18 residues. Germline lookup yields CDR1 SGHTA and CDR2 FQGTGA. V shed 0 bases, J shed 0 bases, and the junction held 9 bases outside the gene matches.

The CDR3 DNA is TGTGCCAGCAGTTACGACAGGGACAACACCGGGGAGCTGTTTTTT. It translates to CASSYDRDNTGELFF. The chain links TRBV2 to TRBJ2-2; 7 bases line up with TRBD1. J was trimmed by 2 bases and V by 5 bases; bases with no gene match: 5. CDR3 length: 15 residues. Germline values: CDR1 SNHLY, CDR2 FYNNEI.

The genes are TRBV4-1 and TRBJ1-1, with D unresolved. V lost 0 bases, J lost 2 bases, and 16 bases lay in between. Germline V gives CDR1 MGHRA, CDR2 YSYEKL. The CDR3 is 17 amino acids. The CDR3 DNA reads TGCGCCAGCAGCCAAGATCCGGCACGGTCGAGTAACACTGAAGCTTTCTTT. Its translation: CASSQDPARSSNTEAFF.

CDR3: CASRTGNTEAFF. The CDR3, as DNA: TGTGCCAGCAGGACAGGTAACACTGAAGCTTTCTTT. V and J are TRBV6-1 and TRBJ1-1; weak D call: TRBD1 (6 bases). Trimming removed 6 bases from V and 2 bases from J, with 7 bases in between. CDR3 length: 12 residues. CDR1 and CDR2 (germline): MNHNS, SASEGT.

The gene calls are TRBV7-8 and TRBJ2-1; no firm D call. CDR1 SGHVS and CDR2 FQNEAQ come from the germline V gene. There are 15 residues in the CDR3. The germline V and J ends were trimmed by 5 bases and 7 bases, with 18 bases remaining between them. The CDR3 bases are TGTGCCAGCAGCCCGCTGACTGTAGGAGCGAATGAGCAGTTCTTC. It codes for CASSPLTVGANEQFF.

This clone was observed once. V gene TRBV13 combines with J gene TRBJ2-3; 8 positions match TRBD1. CDR1 and CDR2 (germline): PRHDT, FYEKMQ (reference sequence). Trimming cost V 3 bases and J 3 bases; bases outside gene matches: 5. The CDR3 spans 15 residues. CDR3 region: CASSFGTGGTDTQYF. Written as DNA, the CDR3 is TGTGCCAGCAGCTTCGGGACAGGAGGGACAGATACGCAGTATTTT.

The chain carries TRBV7-8 and TRBJ2-1; 13 nucleotides align to TRBD2. In germline, CDR1 is SGHVS, CDR2 FQNEAQ. The V segment lost 5 bases and the J segment 8 bases; nucleotides outside the gene matches: 6. The CDR3 consists of 15 residues. The CDR3 coding sequence is TGTGCCAGCAGCAAGGGACTAGCGGGAACCGATGAGCAGTTCTTC. Translated: CASSKGLAGTDEQFF.

The V gene is TRBV7-9, the J gene TRBJ2-6; D is unresolved. Trimming took 5 bases from V and 2 from J, leaving 10 bases between them. CDR1 and CDR2 from the germline V gene are SEHNR and FQNEAQ (reference sequence). The CDR3 totals 15 residues. The CDR3 nucleotides read TGTGCCAGCAGCACTCGTATCGCTGGGGCCAACGTCCTGACTTTC. Translating it yields CASSTRIAGANVLTF. The complete variable domain, with remaining parts taken from reference TRBV7-9 and TRBJ2-6, reads DTGVSQNPRHKITKRGQNVTFRCDPISEHNRLYWYRQTLGQGPEFLTYFQNEAQLEKSRLLSDRFSAERPKGSFSTLEIQRTEQGDSAMYLCASSTRIAGANVLTFGAGSRLTVL.

The chain employs TRBV6-5 and TRBJ1-4; TRBD1 agrees at 10 bases. Per the germline V gene, CDR1 is MNHEY and CDR2 is SVGAGI. V lost 6 bases and J lost 8; bases outside the gene matches: 6. The CDR3 length is 14 residues. CDR3 DNA sequence: TGTGCCAGCAGGACCCGGGACAGGGGAGAAAAACTGTTTTTT. Translating gives CASRTRDRGEKLFF.

The rearrangement joins TRBV28 to TRBJ2-1, with D possibly being TRBD1 (6 bases). The CDR3 covers 14 residues. Per germline, CDR1 MDHEN and CDR2 SYDVKM. With 6 bases removed from V and 8 bases from J, the gap between germline ends came to 17 bases. The chain's CDR3 is CASRSAGVSDEQFF. Here the CDR3 DNA reads TGTGCCAGCAGGTCGGCAGGGGTTTCGGATGAGCAGTTCTTC.

The rearrangement joins TRBV19 to TRBJ2-2; D not certain. This CDR3 has 20 residues. The germline CDR1 and CDR2 sequences are LNHDA and SQIVND (reference sequence). Trimming cost V 5 bases and J 0 bases, with 25 bases left between them. In DNA form, the CDR3 reads TGTGCCAGTAGTGTCTCCCCGATGACTTGGCGGAACGCGAACACCGGGGAGCTGTTTTTT. The encoded protein is CASSVSPMTWRNANTGELFF.

The chain employs TRBV19 and TRBJ1-2, with TRBD1 as a possible D gene (5 bases). The germline V gene has CDR1 LNHDA and CDR2 SQIVND (reference sequence). This CDR3 comprises 13 residues. The V end was cut by 7 bases, the J end by 3 bases, with 12 bases between. The CDR3 DNA follows: TGTGCCAGTACCCAGGGATATTACTATGGCTACACCTTC. It specifies CASTQGYYYGYTF.

This rearrangement joins TRBV19 to TRBJ2-7; D is tentatively TRBD1 or TRBD2 (8 bases each). The length of the CDR3 is 16 residues. Trimming pared 7 bases from V and 0 bases from J, leaving 19 bases between. The V gene's germline CDR1 is LNHDA and CDR2 SQIVND (reference sequence). CDR3 sequence: CASTPSGGTGSYEQYF. The CDR3 coding sequence is TGTGCCAGTACCCCATCGGGGGGGACAGGCTCCTACGAGCAGTACTTC.

The chain links TRBV30 to TRBJ2-3, with 12 nucleotides matching TRBD2. CDR1 GTSNPN and CDR2 SVGIG come from the germline V gene (reference sequence). V trimming: 3 bases; J trimming: 7 bases; junction bases outside the gene matches: 5. The CDR3 covers 14 residues. CDR3 protein: CAWRLAGGRNTQYF. For the CDR3, the DNA is TGTGCCTGGAGACTAGCGGGAGGAAGAAATACGCAGTATTTT.